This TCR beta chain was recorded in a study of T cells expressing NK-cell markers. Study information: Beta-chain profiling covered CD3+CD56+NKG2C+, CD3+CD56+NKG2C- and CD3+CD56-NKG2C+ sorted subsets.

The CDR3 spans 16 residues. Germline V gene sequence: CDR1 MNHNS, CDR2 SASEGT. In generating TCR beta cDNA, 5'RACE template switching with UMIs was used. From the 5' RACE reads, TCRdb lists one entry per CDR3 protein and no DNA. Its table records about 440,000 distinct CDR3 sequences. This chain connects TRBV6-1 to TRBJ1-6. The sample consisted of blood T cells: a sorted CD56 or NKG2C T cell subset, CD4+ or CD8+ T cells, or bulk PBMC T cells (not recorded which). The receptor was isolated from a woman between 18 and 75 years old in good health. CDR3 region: CASRPISSSYNSPLHF.